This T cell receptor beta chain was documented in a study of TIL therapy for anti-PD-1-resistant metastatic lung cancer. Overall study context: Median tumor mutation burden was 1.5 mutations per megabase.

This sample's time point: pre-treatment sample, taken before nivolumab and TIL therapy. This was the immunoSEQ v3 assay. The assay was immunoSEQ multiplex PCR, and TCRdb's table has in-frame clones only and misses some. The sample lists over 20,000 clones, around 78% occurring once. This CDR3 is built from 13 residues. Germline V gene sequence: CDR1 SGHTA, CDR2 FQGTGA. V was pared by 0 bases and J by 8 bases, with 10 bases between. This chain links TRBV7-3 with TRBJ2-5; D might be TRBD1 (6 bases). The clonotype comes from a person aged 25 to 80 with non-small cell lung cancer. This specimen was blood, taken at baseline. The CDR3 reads CASSLTAGATQYF. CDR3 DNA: TGTGCCAGCAGCTTAACGGCAGGGGCAACCCAGTACTTC.